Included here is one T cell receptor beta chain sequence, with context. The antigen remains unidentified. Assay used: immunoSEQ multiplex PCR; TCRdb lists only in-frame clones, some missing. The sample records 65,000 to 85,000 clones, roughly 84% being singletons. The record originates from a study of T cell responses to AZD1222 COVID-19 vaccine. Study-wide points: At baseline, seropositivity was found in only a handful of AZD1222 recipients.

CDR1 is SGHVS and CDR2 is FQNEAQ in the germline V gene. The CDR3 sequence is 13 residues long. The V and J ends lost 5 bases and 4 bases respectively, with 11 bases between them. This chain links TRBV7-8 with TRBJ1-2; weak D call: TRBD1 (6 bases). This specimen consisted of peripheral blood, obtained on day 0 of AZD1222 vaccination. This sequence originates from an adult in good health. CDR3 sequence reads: CASSPGTPYGYTF. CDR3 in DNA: TGTGCCAGCAGCCCTGGGACACCCTATGGCTACACCTTC.